The rows below give T cell receptor beta chains drawn from one sample of a study of blood T cell repertoires in COVID-19. Only in-frame clones appear in the TCRdb table, and some are missing; sequencing was by immunoSEQ multiplex PCR. Of 140,000 or so clones in the sample, 65% to 80% were seen once. Sequencing was done on a sample of peripheral blood. The receptors come from a woman aged 55-70 years with acute or convalescent COVID-19. The CDR3 runs from the conserved cysteine through the conserved F or W. Each record gives: V gene, J gene, clone size, D gene, CDR3 protein, CDR3 DNA. D genes are given only for firm matches. Part of the rows lack a size; the others show once, few, many or a class for expanded clones.

TRBV19	TRBJ1-4	.	.	CASSMGQFLEKLFF	TGTGCCAGTAGTATGGGCCAGTTCCTTGAAAAACTGTTTTTT
TRBV7-2	TRBJ1-6	.	TRBD1	CASSFRQGAGSPLHF	TGTGCCAGCAGCTTCCGACAGGGGGCTGGTTCACCCCTCCACTTT
TRBV11-2	TRBJ2-7	.	.	CASSLVPFPGSHLYEQYF	TGTGCCAGCAGCTTAGTCCCATTTCCCGGGTCACACCTCTACGAGCAGTACTTC
TRBV14	TRBJ1-5	.	.	CASSPTGLNQPQHF	TGTGCCAGCAGCCCGACAGGCCTCAATCAGCCCCAGCATTTT
TRBV20-1	TRBJ1-2	.	.	CSASHRESYGYTF	TGCAGTGCTAGTCACAGGGAAAGCTATGGCTACACCTTC
TRBV28	TRBJ1-5	.	.	CASRPEAFNQPQHF	TGTGCCAGCAGACCTGAGGCCTTCAATCAGCCCCAGCATTTT
TRBV5-1	TRBJ2-3	once	TRBD2	CASSSGLAGSDTQYF	TGCGCCAGCAGCTCGGGACTAGCGGGTTCAGATACGCAGTATTTT
TRBV6-2/TRBV6-3	TRBJ2-7	few	.	CASSYSPDEQYF	TGTGCCAGCAGTTACTCCCCGGACGAGCAGTACTTC
TRBV6-1	TRBJ2-3	.	.	CASSAPWGVRYSSTDTQYF	TGTGCCAGCAGTGCCCCCTGGGGGGTTCGGTATTCAAGCACAGATACGCAGTATTTT
TRBV7-8	TRBJ2-7	.	.	CASSLGPRGIYEQYF	TGTGCCAGCAGCTTAGGGCCCAGGGGCATCTACGAGCAGTACTTC
TRBV9	TRBJ1-2	.	.	CASSVGAGYTF	TGTGCCAGCAGCGTTGGGGCCGGCTACACCTTC
TRBV7-2	TRBJ1-1	.	TRBD1	CASSRDRGRDSFF	TGTGCCAGCAGCCGGGACAGGGGGCGCGATTCTTTCTTT
TRBV19	TRBJ2-3	.	.	CASSTTRSTQYF	TGTGCCAGTAGTACCACTAGATCTACGCAGTATTTT
TRBV29-1	TRBJ2-7	.	.	CSVDVGRSYEQYF	TGCAGCGTTGACGTTGGGCGCTCCTACGAGCAGTACTTC
TRBV7-9	TRBJ2-7	.	.	CASSLGGVSNNFYEQYF	TGTGCCAGCAGCTTAGGGGGCGTTTCCAACAATTTCTACGAGCAGTACTTC
TRBV7-8	TRBJ2-5	few	.	CASSEADPGLLLETQYF	TGTGCCAGCAGCGAAGCCGACCCGGGACTCCTACTGGAGACCCAGTACTTC
TRBV28	TRBJ2-1	few	.	CASSPRGPTVNEQFF	TGTGCCAGCAGTCCACGTGGCCCTACAGTCAATGAGCAGTTCTTC
TRBV5-1	TRBJ2-7	.	.	CASSLISLHEQYF	TGCGCCAGCAGCTTGATCAGTCTCCACGAGCAGTACTTC
TRBV7-9	TRBJ2-5	.	TRBD2	CASSPLAGVWETQYF	TGTGCCAGCAGCCCACTAGCGGGAGTTTGGGAGACCCAGTACTTC
TRBV3-1/TRBV3-2	TRBJ1-2	.	.	CASSHGPGKGYTF	TGTGCCAGCAGCCACGGCCCGGGGAAAGGCTACACCTTC
TRBV29-1	TRBJ2-3	.	.	CSLRRAVTDTQYF	TGCAGCCTCAGGAGGGCCGTGACAGATACGCAGTATTTT
TRBV6-5	TRBJ1-6	.	TRBD1	CASGPDRGLNSPLHF	TGTGCCAGCGGCCCCGACAGGGGGCTTAATTCACCCCTCCACTTT
TRBV10-3	TRBJ1-1	.	.	CAIRGGYTEAFF	TGTGCCATCAGGGGAGGTTATACTGAAGCTTTCTTT
TRBV6-5	TRBJ2-2	few	TRBD2	CASRLAGVTGELFF	TGTGCCAGCCGCCTAGCGGGAGTCACCGGGGAGCTGTTTTTT
TRBV24-1	TRBJ2-3	.	TRBD2	CATSDLQGGMSGRADTQYF	TGTGCCACCAGTGATTTGCAAGGTGGGATGAGCGGGAGGGCAGATACGCAGTATTTT
TRBV10-1	TRBJ1-1	.	.	CASSQQGNTEAFF	TGCGCCAGCAGTCAACAGGGAAACACTGAAGCTTTCTTT
TRBV29-1	TRBJ2-7	.	TRBD2	CSVSGSSYEQYF	TGCAGCGTTAGCGGGAGCTCCTACGAGCAGTACTTC
TRBV6-5	TRBJ2-1	few	.	CASKGSYNEQFF	TGTGCCAGCAAGGGGTCATACAATGAGCAGTTCTTC
TRBV28	TRBJ1-5	.	.	CASSLTIGPAGNQPQHF	TGTGCCAGCAGTCTTACGATAGGGCCAGCGGGCAATCAGCCCCAGCATTTT
TRBV11-2	TRBJ2-7	.	TRBD2	CASRTSLAGFYEQYF	TGTGCCAGCAGAACCTCTCTAGCGGGATTCTACGAGCAGTACTTC
TRBV5-3	TRBJ2-5	.	TRBD2	CARSLPSGRAGETQYF	TGTGCCAGAAGCTTGCCTAGCGGGAGGGCCGGAGAGACCCAGTACTTC
TRBV28	TRBJ1-6	.	TRBD1	CASSILQGAESPLHF	TGTGCCAGCAGCATACTACAGGGGGCAGAGTCACCCCTCCACTTT
TRBV2	TRBJ2-7	.	.	CASGARPYEQYF	TGTGCCAGCGGGGCCCGACCCTACGAGCAGTACTTC
TRBV2	TRBJ2-7	.	.	CASSTVGGYEQYF	TGTGCCAGCAGTACAGTAGGGGGTTACGAGCAGTACTTC
TRBV5-4	TRBJ2-7	.	TRBD2	CASSLGLAVYEQYF	TGTGCCAGCAGCTTGGGACTAGCGGTCTACGAGCAGTACTTC
TRBV29-1	TRBJ1-2	once	.	CSVGPEFRTGGYTF	TGCAGCGTTGGCCCCGAGTTTCGCACGGGTGGCTACACCTTC
TRBV5-4	TRBJ2-3	.	TRBD1	CASSLTGAIITDTQYF	TGTGCCAGCAGCTTAACAGGGGCGATCATCACAGATACGCAGTATTTT
TRBV28	TRBJ1-4	.	TRBD1	CASSKIPQGGEKLFF	TGTGCCAGCAGTAAAATCCCCCAGGGGGGAGAAAAACTGTTTTTT
TRBV27	TRBJ2-2	.	TRBD2	CASSSQGGLGLAGGKAGELFF	TGTGCCAGCAGTTCCCAGGGCGGCTTAGGACTAGCGGGAGGAAAAGCCGGGGAGCTGTTTTTT
TRBV27	TRBJ1-2	.	TRBD1	CASSSGTGGVGNYGYTF	TGTGCCAGCAGTTCCGGGACAGGGGGCGTTGGGAACTATGGCTACACCTTC
TRBV30	TRBJ2-7	.	.	CAWGRRGLFEQYF	TGTGCCTGGGGTCGGAGGGGCTTGTTCGAGCAGTACTTC
TRBV28	TRBJ2-1	.	TRBD2	CASIPGVAGGLGEQFF	TGTGCCAGCATCCCGGGGGTAGCGGGAGGATTGGGTGAGCAGTTCTTC
TRBV28	TRBJ2-7	.	.	CASSLRGKYEQYF	TGTGCCAGCAGCCTACGCGGGAAATACGAGCAGTACTTC
TRBV2	TRBJ2-5	once	.	CASTRDIQETQYF	TGTGCCAGCACGAGGGACATCCAAGAGACCCAGTACTTC
TRBV30	TRBJ2-2	.	TRBD1	CAWSGDRHTGELFF	TGTGCCTGGAGTGGGGACAGACACACCGGGGAGCTGTTTTTT
TRBV3-1/TRBV3-2	TRBJ2-1	.	TRBD1	CASSRTLNRGIYPSNEQFF	TGTGCCAGCAGCCGTACCCTTAACAGGGGAATTTATCCTTCCAATGAGCAGTTCTTC
TRBV7-9	TRBJ1-2	.	.	CASSSGQRLYGYTF	TGTGCCAGCAGCTCTGGACAGCGACTATATGGCTACACCTTC
TRBV4-1	TRBJ1-4	once	TRBD1	CASSQLSGGGTNEKLFF	TGCGCCAGCAGCCAATTGTCAGGGGGTGGTACTAATGAAAAACTGTTTTTT
TRBV15	TRBJ1-2	few	.	CATSISGDGYTF	TGTGCCACCAGCATCTCAGGGGACGGCTACACCTTC
TRBV7-9	TRBJ2-2	.	.	CASSFPYSPVSGELFF	TGTGCCAGCAGCTTCCCCTACTCTCCGGTTAGCGGGGAGCTGTTTTTT
TRBV2	TRBJ2-1	once	TRBD2	CATGTSGRAEQFF	TGTGCCACCGGGACTAGCGGGAGGGCTGAGCAGTTCTTC
TRBV5-1	TRBJ1-5	few	.	CASSFAGLGQPQHF	TGCGCCAGCAGCTTTGCAGGGCTCGGTCAGCCCCAGCATTTT
TRBV5-6	TRBJ2-7	.	.	CASSLGILSSYEQYF	TGTGCCAGCAGCTTAGGTATTCTTAGCAGTTACGAGCAGTACTTC
TRBV5-4	TRBJ1-5	.	TRBD1	CASSPGQGSNQPQHF	TGTGCCAGCAGCCCCGGACAGGGAAGCAATCAGCCCCAGCATTTT
TRBV19	TRBJ1-2	.	TRBD1	CASSGLPGQGIEGYTF	TGTGCCAGTAGTGGCCTACCGGGACAGGGGATCGAGGGCTACACCTTC